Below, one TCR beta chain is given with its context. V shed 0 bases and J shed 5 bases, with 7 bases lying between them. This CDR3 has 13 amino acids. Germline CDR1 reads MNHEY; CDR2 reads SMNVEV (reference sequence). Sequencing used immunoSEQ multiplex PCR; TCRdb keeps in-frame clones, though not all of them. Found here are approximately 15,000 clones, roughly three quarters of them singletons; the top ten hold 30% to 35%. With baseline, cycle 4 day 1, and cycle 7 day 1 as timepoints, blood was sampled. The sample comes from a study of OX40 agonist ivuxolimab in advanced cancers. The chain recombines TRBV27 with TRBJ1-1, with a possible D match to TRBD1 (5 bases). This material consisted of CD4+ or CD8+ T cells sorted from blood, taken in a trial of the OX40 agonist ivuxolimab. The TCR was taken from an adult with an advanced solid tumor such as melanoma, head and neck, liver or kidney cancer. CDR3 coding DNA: TGTGCCAGCAGTTTATCCCCAGGGACTGAAGCTTTCTTT. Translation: CASSLSPGTEAFF.